This TCR beta chain was observed in a study of identical twins. Study-wide results and limits: Carriage of fewer insertions was seen in abundant cord blood beta clonotypes, whereas memory repertoires showed none. Out-of-frame alpha sequences shared between twins exhibited an excess of low generation probability.

Template switching added a universal primer site, and cDNA bore unique molecular identifiers. TCRdb called the 5' RACE reads again in MiXCR, with one record for every CDR3 protein. The top ten hold more than 0.25% of the sample, which has some 1,600,000 distinct CDR3 sequences, about 31% seen once. The CDR3 has 14 residues. J was trimmed by 7 bases and V by 10 bases; bases with no gene match: 14. The germline gives CDR1 MNHEY, CDR2 SMNVEV (reference sequence). This clonotype was seen a handful of times. Its target is unknown. Input material: cord blood. This TCR derives from a newborn girl in good health. This chain joins TRBV27 and TRBJ2-7; 9 bases are shared with TRBD2. CDR3 sequence: CATLGGGAGNEQYF. The CDR3 DNA reads TGTGCCACCCTAGGCGGGGGGGCGGGTAATGAGCAGTACTTC.